The T cell receptor (beta chain) under discussion was sequenced for a study of patients and donors after allogeneic stem cell transplantation. Germline CDR1 reads MNHEY; CDR2 reads SVGAGI. V lost 0 bases and J lost 3; bases outside the gene matches: 1. The CDR3 covers 14 residues. This clonotype was observed a few times. Each CDR3 protein is one row after TCRdb ran MiXCR on the RT-PCR reads. The sample contains about 150,000 distinct CDR3 sequences, 30% to 45% of which appear only once. Sequenced material: blood, either unsorted or a sorted T cell fraction (not recorded which). This rearrangement joins TRBV6-5 to TRBJ1-2; 7 positions agree with TRBD1. The clonotype comes from a human donor who was either an allogeneic HSCT recipient or a stem cell or donor lymphocyte infusion donor (not recorded which). It is not recorded whose cells these are; they may come from a transplant donor. For the CDR3, the DNA is TGTGCCAGCAGTTACTCTGACAGGGACTATGGCTACACCTTC. This encodes CASSYSDRDYGYTF.